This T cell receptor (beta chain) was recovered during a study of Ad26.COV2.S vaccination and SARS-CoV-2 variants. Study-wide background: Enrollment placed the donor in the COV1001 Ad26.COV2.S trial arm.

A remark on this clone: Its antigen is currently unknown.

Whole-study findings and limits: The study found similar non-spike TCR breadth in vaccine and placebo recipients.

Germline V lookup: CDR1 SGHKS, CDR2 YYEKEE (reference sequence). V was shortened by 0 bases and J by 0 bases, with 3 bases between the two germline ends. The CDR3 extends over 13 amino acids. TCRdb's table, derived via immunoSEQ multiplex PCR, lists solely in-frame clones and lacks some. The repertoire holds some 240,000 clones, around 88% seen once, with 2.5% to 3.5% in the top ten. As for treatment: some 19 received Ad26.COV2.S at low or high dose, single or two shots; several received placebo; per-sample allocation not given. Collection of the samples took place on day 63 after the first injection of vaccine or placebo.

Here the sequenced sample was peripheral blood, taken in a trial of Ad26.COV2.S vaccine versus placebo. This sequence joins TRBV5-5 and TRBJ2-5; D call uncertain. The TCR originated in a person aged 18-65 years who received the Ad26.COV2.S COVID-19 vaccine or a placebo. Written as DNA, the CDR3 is TGTGCCAGCAGCTTGGGGGACCAAGAGACCCAGTACTTC. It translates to CASSLGDQETQYF.